One and the same sample provided the 29 T cell receptor beta chains below, sequenced in a study of CXCR3-negative and CXCR3-positive naive CD8 T cells. Study-level findings and limits: Researchers report that CXCR3-positive naive cells carry more hydrophobic TRB CDR3s than CXCR3-negative naive cells.

Carrying UMI labels, the TRB cDNA libraries were prepared through 5' RACE. From the 5' RACE reads, TCRdb lists one entry per CDR3 protein and no DNA. This table lists about 120,000 distinct CDR3 sequences. No antigens are known for them. The sample comprised naive CXCR3+ CD8+ T cells from blood. Sample subset: CD45RO-CCR7+CD27+CD95- naive CD8+ T cells expressing CXCR3 (TNR3+). Every receptor here comes from a human donor in good health. Some clones in this sample may be carry-over from other donors' samples.

The chain combines TRBV7-9 with TRBJ2-1; TCRdb names TRBD2, which stays unverified in the absence of DNA. The length of the CDR3 is 13 residues. Germline assignment: CDR1 SEHNR and CDR2 FQNEAQ (reference sequence). The CDR3 reads CASSLIREGEQFF.

The genes are TRBV13 and TRBJ2-1; TCRdb reports TRBD2, a call that lacks DNA to check it against. In germline, CDR1 is PRHDT, CDR2 FYEKMQ (reference sequence). The CDR3 has 16 residues. The chain's CDR3 is CASSLDASGGGHEQFF.

The chain employs TRBV29-1 and TRBJ2-4. The CDR3 is made up of 12 amino acids. CDR1 and CDR2 from the germline V gene are SQVTM and ANQGSEA. This CDR3 is CSVDEGVNIQYF.

J is TRBJ2-5 and V is TRBV29-1; TCRdb's D gene call, TRBD1, goes unchecked for lack of DNA. CDR3 length: 14 residues. Germline V gene data show CDR1 as SQVTM and CDR2 as ANQGSEA. Here the CDR3 reads CSSLSGAQQETQYF.

CDR3: CASSLVSGGWTEAFF. V usage is TRBV3-1 and J usage is TRBJ1-1; the D gene TCRdb calls, TRBD1, cannot be checked with no DNA. Germline V gives CDR1 LGHDT, CDR2 YNNKEL (reference sequence). This CDR3 comprises 15 residues.

The chain carries TRBV25-1 and TRBJ1-1; the TCRdb D gene call, TRBD1, has no DNA to confirm it. Germline CDR1 MGHDK, CDR2 SYGVNS. CDR3 size: 13 residues. The CDR3 region is CASGFPGQAEAFF. Based on the CDR3 plus reference TRBV25-1 and TRBJ1-1, the full variable domain is EADIYQTPRYLVIGTGKKITLECSQTMGHDKMYWYQQDPGMELHLIHYSYGVNSTEKGDLSSESTVSRIRTEHFPLTLESARPSHTSQYLCASGFPGQAEAFFGQGTRLTVV.

The chain uses TRBV4-1 and TRBJ1-1. There are 16 residues in the CDR3. Germline V lookup: CDR1 MGHRA, CDR2 YSYEKL. The CDR3 protein is CASSPIGLTGNTEAFF.

The chain combines TRBV6-5 with TRBJ2-2; TCRdb picks TRBD2, but there is no DNA to check that call. The length of the CDR3 is 16 residues. Germline CDR1 reads MNHEY; CDR2 reads SVGAGI. The CDR3 here is CASSYSTGGGTGELFF.

This sequence joins TRBV12-3 or TRBV12-4 and TRBJ2-7; without DNA, the TCRdb call of TRBD1 cannot be checked. There are 14 residues in the CDR3. CDR3 sequence reads: CASSFGTGAYEQYF.

This sequence joins TRBV2 and TRBJ1-5. Germline-derived CDR1 and CDR2 are SNHLY and FYNNEI. This CDR3 comprises 16 residues. CDR3: CASSAQGPYSNQPQHF.

This sequence joins TRBV6-5 and TRBJ1-5. Per the germline V gene, CDR1 is MNHEY and CDR2 is SVGAGI. The CDR3 is 15 residues long. The chain's CDR3 is CASSRPTVSNQPQHF.

The chain employs TRBV29-1 and TRBJ2-7; with no DNA, the TCRdb D assignment of TRBD2 cannot be verified. The CDR3 is 15 residues long. CDR1 is SQVTM, CDR2 ANQGSEA, per germline. The CDR3: CSVEGGNSQWAEQYF.

The chain couples TRBV29-1 to TRBJ1-1. This CDR3 comprises 12 residues. Germline V lookup: CDR1 SQVTM, CDR2 ANQGSEA. The chain's CDR3 is CSVEGSTAEAFF. The full variable domain, in which reference TRBV29-1 and TRBJ1-1 provide the parts outside the CDR3, is SAVISQKPSRDICQRGTSLTIQCQVDSQVTMMFWYRQQPGQSLTLIATANQGSEATYESGFVIDKFPISRPNLTFSTLTVSNMSPEDSSIYLCSVEGSTAEAFFGQGTRLTVV.

The chain carries TRBV7-9 and TRBJ1-1; there is no DNA to check the TCRdb D call of TRBD1. The CDR3 covers 14 residues. Germline V gene sequence: CDR1 SEHNR, CDR2 FQNEAQ (reference sequence). This CDR3 reads CASSSLTGYTEAFF.

V usage is TRBV18 and J usage is TRBJ2-1. Germline loops: CDR1 KGHSH, CDR2 LQKENI. The CDR3 is 13 amino acids. The CDR3 protein is CASSPPASNEQFF.

The chain employs TRBV29-1 and TRBJ2-7; there is no DNA to check the TCRdb D call of TRBD2. The CDR3 covers 13 residues. Germline V gene lookup returns CDR1 SQVTM and CDR2 ANQGSEA. The CDR3 protein is CSVVSFAGDGQYF.

The V gene is TRBV5-1, the J gene TRBJ2-7; TCRdb's D call of TRBD1 is untestable without DNA. CDR3 size: 14 residues. The germline V gene encodes CDR1 SGHRS and CDR2 YFSETQ. The CDR3 here is CASSLSPGHDEQYF.

The V gene is TRBV9, the J gene TRBJ1-3; TCRdb names TRBD1, which stays unverified in the absence of DNA. Germline CDR1 and CDR2: SGDLS and YYNGEE. The CDR3 is 16 amino acids. This CDR3 reads CASSLTGIDSGNTIYF. Looking up the rest from reference TRBV9 and TRBJ1-3 gives the full variable domain: DSGVTQTPKHLITATGQRVTLRCSPRSGDLSVYWYQQSLDQGLQFLIQYYNGEERAKGNILERFSAQQFPDLHSELNLSSLELGDSALYFCASSLTGIDSGNTIYFGEGSWLTVV.

The V and J genes are TRBV20-1 and TRBJ2-3; there is no DNA to check the TCRdb D call of TRBD2. Germline CDR1 is DFQATT and CDR2 is SNEGSKA (reference sequence). This CDR3 spans 17 amino acids. The CDR3 loop is CSAHPTWASGPQDTQYF.

This chain uses TRBV11-2 with TRBJ2-7. This CDR3 is 15 amino acids long. The germline V gene encodes CDR1 SGHAT and CDR2 FQNNGV. CDR3 sequence reads: CASSSFGETNYEQYF.

CDR3 sequence reads: CASSFFSGTATEKLFF. This chain connects TRBV5-6 to TRBJ1-4; TCRdb's D gene call, TRBD1, goes unchecked for lack of DNA. The germline gives CDR1 SGHDT, CDR2 YYEEEE. The CDR3 loop spans 16 amino acids.

The rearrangement links TRBV6-5 to TRBJ1-1. CDR3 length: 13 residues. The germline V gene encodes CDR1 MNHEY and CDR2 SVGAGI. CDR3 sequence: CASSPPGPLDAFF.

This chain uses TRBV29-1 with TRBJ2-7; TCRdb's D gene call, TRBD1, goes unchecked for lack of DNA. The CDR3 consists of 15 residues. The germline V gene encodes CDR1 SQVTM and CDR2 ANQGSEA. CDR3 loop: CSVVLTGQLNYEQYF.

V is TRBV7-9 and J is TRBJ2-3. Germline assignment: CDR1 SEHNR and CDR2 FQNEAQ (reference sequence). The CDR3 has 12 residues. CDR3: CASSRWGDTQYF.

V usage is TRBV7-9 and J usage is TRBJ1-1. This CDR3 spans 15 amino acids. Germline CDR1 and CDR2: SEHNR and FQNEAQ (reference sequence). The CDR3 protein is CASIAGGGLDTEAFF.

This chain joins TRBV5-5 and TRBJ2-2; no DNA is available, so the TRBD1 call from TCRdb remains unchecked. This CDR3 region has 16 residues. The germline gives CDR1 SGHKS, CDR2 YYEKEE (reference sequence). The CDR3 spells CASSKDRVGRSGELFF.

The chain is built from TRBV9 and TRBJ1-2; TCRdb's assignment of TRBD1 cannot be checked, as there is no DNA. The CDR3 length is 15 residues. Germline CDR1 is SGDLS and CDR2 is YYNGEE. This CDR3 is CASSVASQGSYGYTF.

The chain combines TRBV7-9 with TRBJ2-7. From germline, CDR1 is SEHNR and CDR2 FQNEAQ (reference sequence). CDR3 length: 13 residues. The CDR3 protein is CASSSTVSYEQYF.

This chain joins TRBV29-1 and TRBJ2-3; the TRBD2 assignment by TCRdb is unverifiable without DNA. Germline CDR1 SQVTM, CDR2 ANQGSEA. This CDR3 has 13 amino acids. The CDR3: CSATSGSTDTQYF.